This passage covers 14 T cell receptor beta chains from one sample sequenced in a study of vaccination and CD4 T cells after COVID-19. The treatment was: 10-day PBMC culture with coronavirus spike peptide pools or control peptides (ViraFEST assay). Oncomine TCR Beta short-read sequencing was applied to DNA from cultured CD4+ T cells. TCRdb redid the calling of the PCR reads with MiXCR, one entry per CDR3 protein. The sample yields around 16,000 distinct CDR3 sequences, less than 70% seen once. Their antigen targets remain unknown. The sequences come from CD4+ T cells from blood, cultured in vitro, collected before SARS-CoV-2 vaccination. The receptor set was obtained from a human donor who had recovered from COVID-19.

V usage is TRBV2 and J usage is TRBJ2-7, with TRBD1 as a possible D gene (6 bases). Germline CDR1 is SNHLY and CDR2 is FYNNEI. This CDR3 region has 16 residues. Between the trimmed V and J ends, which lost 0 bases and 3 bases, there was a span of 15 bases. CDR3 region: CASSEALGATSYEQYF. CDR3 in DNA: TGTGCCAGCAGTGAAGCGCTGGGGGCTACGAGCTACGAGCAGTACTTC.

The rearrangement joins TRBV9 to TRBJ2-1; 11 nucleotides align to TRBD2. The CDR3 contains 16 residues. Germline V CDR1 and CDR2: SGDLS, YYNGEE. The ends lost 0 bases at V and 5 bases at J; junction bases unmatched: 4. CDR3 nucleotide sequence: TGTGCCAGCAGCGTAGGGGTACTAGCGGGAGACAATGAGCAGTTCTTC. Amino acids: CASSVGVLAGDNEQFF.

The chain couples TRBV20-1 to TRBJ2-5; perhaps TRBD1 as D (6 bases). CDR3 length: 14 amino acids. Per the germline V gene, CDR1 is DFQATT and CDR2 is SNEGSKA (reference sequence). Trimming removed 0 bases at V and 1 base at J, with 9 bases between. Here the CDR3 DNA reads TGCAGTGCTAGAGAGGACAGCTTCCAAGAGACCCAGTACTTC. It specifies CSAREDSFQETQYF.

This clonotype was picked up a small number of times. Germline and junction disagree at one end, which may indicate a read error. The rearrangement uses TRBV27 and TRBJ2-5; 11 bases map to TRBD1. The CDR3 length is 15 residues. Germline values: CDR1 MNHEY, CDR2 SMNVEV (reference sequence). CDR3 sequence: CASSFLGQGGEAQYF. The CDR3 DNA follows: TGTGCCAGCAGTTTTTTGGGACAGGGGGGAGAGGCCCAGTACTTC.

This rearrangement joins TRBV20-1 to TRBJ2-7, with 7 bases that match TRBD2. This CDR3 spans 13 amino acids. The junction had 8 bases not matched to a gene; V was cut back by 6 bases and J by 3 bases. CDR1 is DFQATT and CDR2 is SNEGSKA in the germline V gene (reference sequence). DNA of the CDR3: TGCAGTGCCAAGGTGGTAGCGGGCTACGAGCAGTACTTC. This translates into CSAKVVAGYEQYF.

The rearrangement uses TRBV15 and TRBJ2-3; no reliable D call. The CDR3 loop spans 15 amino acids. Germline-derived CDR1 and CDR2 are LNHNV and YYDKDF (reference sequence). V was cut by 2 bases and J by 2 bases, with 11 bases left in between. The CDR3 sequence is CATSRSESPTDTQYF. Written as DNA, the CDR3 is TGTGCCACCAGCAGAAGTGAAAGCCCCACAGATACGCAGTATTTT.

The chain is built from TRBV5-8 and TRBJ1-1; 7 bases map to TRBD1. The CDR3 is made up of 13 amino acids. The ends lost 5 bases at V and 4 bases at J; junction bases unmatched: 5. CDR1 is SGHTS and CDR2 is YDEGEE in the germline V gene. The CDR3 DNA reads TGTGCCAGCAGACCCAGGGGGATCACTGAAGCTTTCTTT. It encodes CASRPRGITEAFF. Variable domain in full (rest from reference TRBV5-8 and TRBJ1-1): EAGVTQSPTHLIKTRGQQATLRCSPISGHTSVYWYQQALGLGLQFLLWYDEGEERNRGNFPPRFSGRQFPNYSSELNVNALELEDSALYLCASRPRGITEAFFGQGTRLTVV.

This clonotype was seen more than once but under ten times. In DNA form, the CDR3 reads TGTGCCAGCAGCAAACCCTTCAGCGGGAGGAATGAGCAGTTCTTC. Protein sequence: CASSKPFSGRNEQFF. The rearrangement uses TRBV6-1 and TRBJ2-1; 9 bases fit TRBD2. Germline assignment: CDR1 MNHNS and CDR2 SASEGT. V dropped 6 bases and J dropped 7; count of bases not matched to a gene: 10. This CDR3 comprises 15 residues.

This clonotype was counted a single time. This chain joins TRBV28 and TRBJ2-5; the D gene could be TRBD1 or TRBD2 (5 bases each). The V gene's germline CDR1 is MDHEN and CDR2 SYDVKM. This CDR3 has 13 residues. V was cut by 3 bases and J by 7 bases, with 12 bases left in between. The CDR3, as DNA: TGTGCCAGCAGTTTCGGGGCGGTGAGGACCCAGTACTTC. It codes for CASSFGAVRTQYF.

The CDR3 here is CASSLSRISSGETQYF. The CDR3 nucleotides are TGTGCCAGCAGTTTATCTCGTATCTCCTCGGGGGAGACCCAGTACTTC. The gene calls are TRBV7-6 and TRBJ2-5; D might be TRBD2 (5 bases). Germline-derived CDR1 and CDR2 are SGHVS and FNYEAQ. The CDR3 length is 16 residues. Between the trimmed V and J ends, which lost 6 bases and 5 bases, there was a span of 22 bases.

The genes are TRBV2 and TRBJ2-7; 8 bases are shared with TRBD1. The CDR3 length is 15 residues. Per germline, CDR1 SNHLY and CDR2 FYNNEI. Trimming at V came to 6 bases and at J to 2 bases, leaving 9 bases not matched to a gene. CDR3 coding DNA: TGTGCCAGCAGCCTAAACACAGGGGGGACCTACGAGCAGTACTTC. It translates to CASSLNTGGTYEQYF.

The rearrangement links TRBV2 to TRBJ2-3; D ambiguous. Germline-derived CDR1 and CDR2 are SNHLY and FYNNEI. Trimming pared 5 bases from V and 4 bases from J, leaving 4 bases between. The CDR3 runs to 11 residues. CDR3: CASSLSDTQYF. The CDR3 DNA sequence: TGTGCCAGCAGTCTTTCAGATACGCAGTATTTT.

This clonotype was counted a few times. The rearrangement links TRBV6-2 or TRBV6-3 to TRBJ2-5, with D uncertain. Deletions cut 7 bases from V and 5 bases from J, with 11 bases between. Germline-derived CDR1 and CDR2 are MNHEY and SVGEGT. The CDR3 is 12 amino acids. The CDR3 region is CASKPSGETQYF. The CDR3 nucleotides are TGTGCCAGCAAACCTTCTGGGGAGACCCAGTACTTC.

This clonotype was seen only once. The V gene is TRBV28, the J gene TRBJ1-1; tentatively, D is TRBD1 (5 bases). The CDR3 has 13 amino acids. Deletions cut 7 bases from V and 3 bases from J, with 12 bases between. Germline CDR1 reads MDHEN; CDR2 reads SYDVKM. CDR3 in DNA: TGTGCCAGCATGTCGGGGGTCGACACTGAAGCTTTCTTT. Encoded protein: CASMSGVDTEAFF.